Presented here are 12 T cell receptor beta chains from one specimen sequenced in a study of cytomegalovirus exposure and HLA in healthy donors. In the PCR, 60 Vbeta and 13 Jbeta primers were used. Some clones are missing from TCRdb's copy, which holds only in-frame ones; the method was immunoSEQ multiplex PCR. The repertoire table contains under 200,000 clones. Input material: PBMCs. These receptors came from a woman aged 18-29 years in good health and CMV-seropositive.

This chain links TRBV6-6 with TRBJ1-2; TRBD1 aligns across 8 bases. With 4 bases clipped from V and 1 base from J, the junction kept 5 bases outside the gene matches. The CDR3 sequence is 15 residues long. CDR1 is MNHNY, CDR2 SVGAGI, per germline (reference sequence). This CDR3 reads CASSSRTGLNYGYTF. The CDR3 DNA follows: TGTGCCAGCAGTTCACGGACAGGGCTTAACTATGGCTACACCTTC.

The gene calls are TRBV7-8 and TRBJ2-2; TRBD1 is a possible D gene (6 bases). This CDR3 comprises 16 residues. Germline values: CDR1 SGHVS, CDR2 FQNEAQ. Trimming removed 4 bases from V and 4 bases from J, with 16 bases in between. The CDR3 loop is CASSWAQGRSTGELFF. CDR3 sequence (DNA): TGTGCCAGCAGCTGGGCCCAGGGGCGCAGCACCGGGGAGCTGTTTTTT.

The CDR3 sequence is CASSLKMRLAGGRETQYF. The CDR3 coding sequence is TGTGCCAGCAGCTTAAAGATGCGGCTAGCGGGGGGGCGAGAGACCCAGTACTTC. The chain links TRBV7-2 to TRBJ2-5; 12 bases agree with TRBD2. V trimming: 2 bases; J trimming: 4 bases; junction bases outside the gene matches: 11. Germline V gives CDR1 SGHTA, CDR2 FQGNSA. This CDR3 region has 18 residues.

This rearrangement joins TRBV6-6 to TRBJ2-1; 8 bases line up with TRBD2. Germline V gene data show CDR1 as MNHNY and CDR2 as SVGAGI (reference sequence). This CDR3 contains 15 residues. Losses at the gene ends were 0 bases for V and 7 bases for J; bases not matched to a gene: 5. The DNA for the CDR3 is TGTGCCAGCAGTTACTCGAGAGCGGGGGTGAATGAGCAGTTCTTC. Translated: CASSYSRAGVNEQFF.

The rearrangement joins TRBV19 to TRBJ2-1; 7 nucleotides agree with TRBD2. The CDR3 totals 17 residues. Germline CDR1 reads LNHDA; CDR2 reads SQIVND (reference sequence). V lost 5 bases and J lost 0; bases outside the gene matches: 10. The CDR3 region is CASSRVGGSGSYNEQFF. The CDR3 DNA follows: TGTGCCAGTAGTCGGGTCGGGGGGAGCGGCTCCTACAATGAGCAGTTCTTC.

V gene TRBV11-3 combines with J gene TRBJ2-1, with D possibly being TRBD2 (6 bases). In germline, CDR1 is SGHNT, CDR2 YENEEA. V lost 0 bases and J 9 bases, leaving 9 bases between the germline ends. This CDR3 is built from 13 residues. The CDR3 coding sequence is TGTGCCAGCAGCTTAGAGGGCGGGATTGAGCAGTTCTTC. This gives the protein CASSLEGGIEQFF.

The rearrangement joins TRBV7-2 to TRBJ1-2, with D possibly being TRBD1 (6 bases). V shed 5 bases and J shed 8 bases, with 12 bases lying between them. The CDR3 is made up of 12 amino acids. Per germline, CDR1 SGHTA and CDR2 FQGNSA. The CDR3 protein is CASSQGTAGYTF. CDR3 DNA sequence: TGTGCCAGCAGCCAGGGGACGGCGGGCTACACCTTC.

The chain has TRBV7-6 and TRBJ2-1, with 7 bases fitting TRBD2. CDR3 length: 11 amino acids. After removal of 9 bases from V and 11 bases from J, the junction contained 7 bases not matched to a gene. Germline loops: CDR1 SGHVS, CDR2 FNYEAQ. CDR3 DNA: TGTGCCAGTGGGCCGGGACTACAGCAGTTCTTC. It specifies CASGPGLQQFF.

The rearrangement joins TRBV30 to TRBJ2-5, with a weak D call TRBD1 (6 bases). With the DNA end fitting TRBJ2-7 better, the J assignment may be wrong. Per the germline V gene, CDR1 is GTSNPN and CDR2 is SVGIG (reference sequence). The CDR3 consists of 16 residues. The CDR3 region has the DNA TGTGCCTGGACCATGCCCGCTGGGTGGGGGCGGCACGAGCAGTACTTC. Protein: CAWTMPAGWGRHEQYF.

The rearrangement joins TRBV30 to TRBJ1-3; a possible D gene is TRBD1 (5 bases). The CDR3 contains 16 residues. Per germline, CDR1 GTSNPN and CDR2 SVGIG (reference sequence). Trimming stripped 7 bases from V and 2 bases from J, with 21 bases between. The chain's CDR3 is CAFSAGGGAPGNTIYF. The CDR3 DNA is TGTGCCTTTTCCGCCGGTGGAGGGGCGCCTGGAAACACCATATATTTT.

The chain combines TRBV6-1 with TRBJ1-5, with a possible D match to TRBD1 (5 bases). This CDR3 has 14 residues. Looked up from germline, CDR1 is MNHNS and CDR2 is SASEGT. Trimming cost V 5 bases and J 0 bases, with 8 bases left between them. The CDR3 DNA follows: TGTGCCAGCAGTCCAGGGAATAGCAATCAGCCCCAGCATTTT. Encoded protein: CASSPGNSNQPQHF.

This sequence joins TRBV5-4 and TRBJ2-3; TRBD2 matches 10 bases. V trimming: 0 bases; J trimming: 5 bases; junction bases outside the gene matches: 9. The CDR3 length is 17 residues. Germline CDR1 SGHNT, CDR2 YYREEE (reference sequence). The CDR3 DNA is TGTGCCAGCAGCTTGGATGGAGCGGGGGGGACGGGAGATACGCAGTATTTT. It encodes CASSLDGAGGTGDTQYF. The full variable domain, rest sourced from reference TRBV5-4 and TRBJ2-3, is ETGVTQSPTHLIKTRGQQVTLRCSSQSGHNTVSWYQQALGQGPQFIFQYYREEENGRGNFPPRFSGLQFPNYSSELNVNALELDDSALYLCASSLDGAGGTGDTQYFGPGTRLTVL.